Listed below are T cell receptor beta chains from one sample, sequenced in a study of shared clonotypes between healthy human individuals. Data came from immunoSEQ multiplex PCR; TCRdb stores just in-frame clones and leaves some out. The sample shows 2.3 million or so clones, 85% to 95% of them seen only once. Sample: naive CD4+ T cells from PBMCs. These receptors were collected from a young man in good health. Some clones in this sample may be carry-over from other donors' samples. The CDR3 runs from the conserved cysteine through the conserved F or W. The D gene is left open where the match is weak.

d_gene	j_gene	v_gene	CDR3nt	CDR3aa
TRBD1	TRBJ1-5	TRBV7-8	TGTGCCAGCAGCTCGTGGACAGGGTGGGGGAGCAATCAGCCCCAGCATTTT	CASSSWTGWGSNQPQHF
TRBD2	TRBJ2-3	TRBV6-4	TGTGCCAGCAGTGAAGAAGCGGGACTTAGCACAGATACGCAGTATTTT	CASSEEAGLSTDTQYF
.	TRBJ1-4	TRBV18	TGTGCCAGCTCACCACCCGCAAGGGAAAAACTGTTTTTT	CASSPPAREKLFF
.	TRBJ2-5	TRBV28	TGTGCCAGCAGGCTAACAGGGAGGGGAGAGACCCAGTACTTC	CASRLTGRGETQYF
.	TRBJ2-5	TRBV6-1	TGTGCCAGCAGAAGAGGATACCAAGAGACCCAGTACTTC	CASRRGYQETQYF
TRBD1	TRBJ1-5	TRBV19	TGTGCCAGTAGTATAGCGGGACAGAATCAGCCCCAGCATTTT	CASSIAGQNQPQHF
TRBD1	TRBJ2-1	TRBV28	TGTGCCAGCAGTCCACGACAGGGTCAATTGGTATACAATGAGCAGTTCTTC	CASSPRQGQLVYNEQFF
.	TRBJ2-7	TRBV6-5	TGTGCCAGCAGTCGGGACTCCGGCCCCTACGAGCAGTACTTC	CASSRDSGPYEQYF
.	TRBJ1-2	TRBV12-5	TGTGCTAGTGCCCTCATCGTCCTCGGGATCCCCCATGCAGGTGGCTACACCTTC	CASALIVLGIPHAGGYTF
.	TRBJ2-3	TRBV7-9	TGTGCCAGCAGCCCAAAAGGGTCCACAGATACGCAGTATTTT	CASSPKGSTDTQYF